The source of this TCR beta chain is a study of graft-versus-host responses after intestinal transplantation. Study in general: Multivisceral, liver-intestinal, or isolated intestinal transplants were received by the recipients. Each recipient received anti-thymocyte globulin induction, then tacrolimus and steroids for approximately three years.

Concerning this clone: Its specificity is unknown.

This table comes from immunoSEQ multiplex PCR, and its TCRdb copy is limited to in-frame clones, with some not included. The sample includes roughly 75,000 clones, roughly nine tenths of them seen just once. The CDR3 length is 13 residues. The germline gives CDR1 SNHLY, CDR2 FYNNEI. Trimming cost V 7 bases and J 1 base, with 10 bases left between them. The sequenced sample was unstimulated CD4+ T cells sorted from spleen or lymph node cells, obtained before intestinal transplant. The origin of this receptor is a human donor who received an intestinal transplant. The rearrangement joins TRBV2 to TRBJ1-1; the D is unclear. CDR3: CASKRTGNTEAFF. The CDR3 DNA reads as TGTGCCAGCAAAAGAACCGGGAACACTGAAGCTTTCTTT.